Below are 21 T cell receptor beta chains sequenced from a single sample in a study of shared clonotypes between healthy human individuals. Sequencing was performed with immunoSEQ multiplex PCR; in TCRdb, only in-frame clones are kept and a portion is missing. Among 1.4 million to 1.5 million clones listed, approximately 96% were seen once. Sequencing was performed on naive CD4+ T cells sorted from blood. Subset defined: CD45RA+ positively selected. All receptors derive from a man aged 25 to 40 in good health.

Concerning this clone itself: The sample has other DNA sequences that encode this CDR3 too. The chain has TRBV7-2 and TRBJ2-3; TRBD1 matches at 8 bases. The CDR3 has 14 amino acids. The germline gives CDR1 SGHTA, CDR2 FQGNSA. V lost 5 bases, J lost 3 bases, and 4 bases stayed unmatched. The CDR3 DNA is TGTGCCAGCAGCCGGGACAGGTCTACAGATACGCAGTATTTT. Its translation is CASSRDRSTDTQYF.

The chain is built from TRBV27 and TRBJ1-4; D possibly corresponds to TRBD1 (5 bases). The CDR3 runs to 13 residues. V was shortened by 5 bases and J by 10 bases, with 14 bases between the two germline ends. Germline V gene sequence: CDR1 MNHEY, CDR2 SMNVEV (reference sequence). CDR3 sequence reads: CASSPSQGRKLFF. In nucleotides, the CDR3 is TGTGCCAGCAGTCCGTCTCAGGGTCGAAAACTGTTTTTT.

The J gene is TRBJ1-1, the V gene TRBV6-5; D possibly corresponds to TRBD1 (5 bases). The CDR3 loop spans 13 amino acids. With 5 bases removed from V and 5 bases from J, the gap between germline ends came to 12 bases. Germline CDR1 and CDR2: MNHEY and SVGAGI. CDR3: CASSAGPWTEAFF. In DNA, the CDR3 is TGTGCCAGCAGTGCAGGGCCTTGGACTGAAGCTTTCTTT.

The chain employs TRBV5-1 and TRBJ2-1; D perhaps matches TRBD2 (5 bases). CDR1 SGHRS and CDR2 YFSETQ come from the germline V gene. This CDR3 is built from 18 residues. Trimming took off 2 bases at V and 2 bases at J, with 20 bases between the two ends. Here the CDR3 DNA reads TGCGCCAGCAGCTTCTCCCCGCTAGCAACTACAACCTACAATGAGCAGTTCTTC. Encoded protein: CASSFSPLATTTYNEQFF.

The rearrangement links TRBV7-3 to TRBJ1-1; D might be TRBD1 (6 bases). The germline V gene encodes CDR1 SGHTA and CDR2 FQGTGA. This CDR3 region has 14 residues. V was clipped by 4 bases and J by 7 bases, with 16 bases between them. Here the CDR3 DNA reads TGTGCCAGCAGCTCGAGGACAGAGGCGGTTGAAGCTTTCTTT. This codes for CASSSRTEAVEAFF. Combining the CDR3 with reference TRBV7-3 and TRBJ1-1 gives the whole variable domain GAGVSQTPSNKVTEKGKYVELRCDPISGHTALYWYRQSLGQGPEFLIYFQGTGAADDSGLPNDRFFAVRPEGSVSTLKIQRTERGDSAVYLCASSSRTEAVEAFFGQGTRLTVV.

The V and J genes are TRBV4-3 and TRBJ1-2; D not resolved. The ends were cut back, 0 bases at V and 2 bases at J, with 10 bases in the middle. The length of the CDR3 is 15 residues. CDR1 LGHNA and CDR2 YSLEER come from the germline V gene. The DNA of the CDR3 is TGCGCCAGCAGCCAAGATCTACGGCGGAACTATGGCTACACCTTC. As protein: CASSQDLRRNYGYTF.

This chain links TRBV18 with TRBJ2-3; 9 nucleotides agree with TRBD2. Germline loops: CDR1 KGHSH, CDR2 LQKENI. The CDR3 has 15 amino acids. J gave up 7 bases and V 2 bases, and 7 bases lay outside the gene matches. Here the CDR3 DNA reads TGTGCCAGCTCACCAGGGGCGGGAGGGCCGAATACGCAGTATTTT. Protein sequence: CASSPGAGGPNTQYF.

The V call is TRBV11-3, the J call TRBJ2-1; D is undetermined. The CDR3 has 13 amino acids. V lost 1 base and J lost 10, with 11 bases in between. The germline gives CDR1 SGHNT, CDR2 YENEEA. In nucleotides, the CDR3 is TGTGCCAGCAGCTTAGTGAGTCAGAACGAGCAGTTCTTC. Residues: CASSLVSQNEQFF.

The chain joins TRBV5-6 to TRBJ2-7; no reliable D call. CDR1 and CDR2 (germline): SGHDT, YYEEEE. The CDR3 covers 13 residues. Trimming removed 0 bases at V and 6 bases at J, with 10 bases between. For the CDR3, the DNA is TGTGCCAGCAGCTTGGGCCAAGTTGGCGAGCAGTACTTC. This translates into CASSLGQVGEQYF.

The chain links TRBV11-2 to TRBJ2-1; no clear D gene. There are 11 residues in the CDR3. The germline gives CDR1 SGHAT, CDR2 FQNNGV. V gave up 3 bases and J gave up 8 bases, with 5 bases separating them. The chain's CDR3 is CASSLDHEQFF. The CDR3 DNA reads TGTGCCAGCAGCTTGGACCATGAGCAGTTCTTC.

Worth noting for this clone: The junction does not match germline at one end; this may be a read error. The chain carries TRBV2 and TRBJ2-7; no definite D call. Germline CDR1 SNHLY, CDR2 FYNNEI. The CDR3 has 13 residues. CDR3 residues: CASSEFLTVLISF. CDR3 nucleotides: TGTGCCAGCAGTGAATTTTTAACCGTCCTGATTAGCTTC.

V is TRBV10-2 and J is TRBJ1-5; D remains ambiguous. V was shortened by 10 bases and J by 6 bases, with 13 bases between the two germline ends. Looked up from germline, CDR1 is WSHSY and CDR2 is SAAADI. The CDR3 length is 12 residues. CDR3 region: CATRPTAQPQHF. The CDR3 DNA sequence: TGCGCCACCCGCCCTACGGCTCAGCCCCAGCATTTT.

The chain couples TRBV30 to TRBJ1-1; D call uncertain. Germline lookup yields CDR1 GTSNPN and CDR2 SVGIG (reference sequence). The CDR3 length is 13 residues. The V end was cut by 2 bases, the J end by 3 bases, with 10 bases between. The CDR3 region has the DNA TGTGCCTGGAGTCGTCGGGGAGACACTGAAGCTTTCTTT. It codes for CAWSRRGDTEAFF.

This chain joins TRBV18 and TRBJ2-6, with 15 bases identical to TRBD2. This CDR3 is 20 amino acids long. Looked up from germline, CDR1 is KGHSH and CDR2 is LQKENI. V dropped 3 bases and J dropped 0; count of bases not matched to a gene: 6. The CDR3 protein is CASSPLGLAGGASGANVLTF. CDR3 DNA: TGTGCCAGCTCACCGCTGGGACTAGCGGGAGGCGCCTCTGGGGCCAACGTCCTGACTTTC.

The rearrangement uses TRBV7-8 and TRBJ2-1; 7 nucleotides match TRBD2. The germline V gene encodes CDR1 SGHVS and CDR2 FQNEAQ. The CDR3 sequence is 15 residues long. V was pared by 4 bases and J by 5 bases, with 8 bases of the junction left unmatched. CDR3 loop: CASSSVSSGNNEQFF. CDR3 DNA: TGTGCCAGCAGCTCAGTGTCTAGCGGAAACAATGAGCAGTTCTTC.

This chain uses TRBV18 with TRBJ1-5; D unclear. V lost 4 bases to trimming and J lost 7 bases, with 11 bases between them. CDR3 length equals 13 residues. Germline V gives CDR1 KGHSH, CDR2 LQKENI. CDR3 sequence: CASSRIYGQPQHF. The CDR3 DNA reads TGTGCCAGCTCACGTATCTATGGGCAGCCCCAGCATTTT.

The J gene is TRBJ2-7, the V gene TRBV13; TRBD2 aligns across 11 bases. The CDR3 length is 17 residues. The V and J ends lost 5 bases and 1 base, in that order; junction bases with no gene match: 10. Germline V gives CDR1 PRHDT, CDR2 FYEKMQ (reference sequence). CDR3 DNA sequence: TGTGCCAGCAGCGCTTTCGCACTAGCGGGAGCGTCCTACGAGCAGTACTTC. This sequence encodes CASSAFALAGASYEQYF.

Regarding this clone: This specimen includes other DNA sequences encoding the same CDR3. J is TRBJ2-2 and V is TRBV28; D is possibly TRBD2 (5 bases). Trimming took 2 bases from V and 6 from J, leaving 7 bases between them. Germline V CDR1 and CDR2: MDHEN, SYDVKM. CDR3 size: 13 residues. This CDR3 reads CASSLPLAGELFF. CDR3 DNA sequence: TGTGCCAGCAGTTTACCACTAGCCGGGGAGCTGTTTTTT. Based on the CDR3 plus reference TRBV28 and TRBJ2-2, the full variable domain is DVKVTQSSRYLVKRTGEKVFLECVQDMDHENMFWYRQDPGLGLRLIYFSYDVKMKEKGDIPEGYSVSREKKERFSLILESASTNQTSMYLCASSLPLAGELFFGEGSRLTVL.

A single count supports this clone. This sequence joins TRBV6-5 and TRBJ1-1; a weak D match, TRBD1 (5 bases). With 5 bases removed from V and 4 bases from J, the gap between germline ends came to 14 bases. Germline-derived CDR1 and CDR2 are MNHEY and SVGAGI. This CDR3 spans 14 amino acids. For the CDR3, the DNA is TGTGCCAGCAGTGAGACGGGGGTCCTCACTGAAGCTTTCTTT. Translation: CASSETGVLTEAFF.

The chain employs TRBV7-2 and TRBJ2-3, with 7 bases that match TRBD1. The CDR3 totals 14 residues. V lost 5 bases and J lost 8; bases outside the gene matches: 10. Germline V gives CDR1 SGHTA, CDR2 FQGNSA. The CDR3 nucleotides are TGTGCCAGCAGCGCCAAAGGGGGCGTGGGTACGCAGTATTTT. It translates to CASSAKGGVGTQYF.

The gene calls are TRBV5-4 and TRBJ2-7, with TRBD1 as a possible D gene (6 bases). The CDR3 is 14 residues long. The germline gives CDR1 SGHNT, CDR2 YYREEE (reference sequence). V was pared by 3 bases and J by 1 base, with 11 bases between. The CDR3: CASSYEQGSYEQYF. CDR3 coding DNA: TGTGCCAGCAGCTACGAACAGGGTTCCTACGAGCAGTACTTC.